These 27 T cell receptor beta chains were all obtained from the same sample, sequenced in a study of siplizumab effects on memory and regulatory T cells. Generated by immunoSEQ multiplex PCR, the TCRdb table keeps only in-frame clones and is missing some. Of 110,000 or so clones in the sample, 92% were seen once. The sequencing input was Tregs sorted from blood. The receptors were sampled from a human donor in good health.

This sequence joins TRBV5-6 and TRBJ1-1, with D unclear. The germline gives CDR1 SGHDT, CDR2 YYEEEE. The CDR3 spans 13 residues. Deletions cut 4 bases from V and 4 bases from J, with 11 bases between. The CDR3 DNA reads TGTGCCAGCAGCCCGGGCTGGGGCACTGAAGCTTTCTTT. It encodes CASSPGWGTEAFF.

This clone has only one observation. The gene calls are TRBV5-1 and TRBJ2-7; 10 bases line up with TRBD2. The CDR3 consists of 17 residues. Germline V gives CDR1 SGHRS, CDR2 YFSETQ. Germline trimming cut 0 bases from V and 1 base from J; bases unmatched to any gene: 7. The CDR3, as DNA: TGCGCCAGCAGCTTGGGCCCTAGCGGGAGCCATTCCTACGAGCAGTACTTC. Translating it yields CASSLGPSGSHSYEQYF.

This clone occurred once. The chain carries TRBV10-3 and TRBJ2-5; the match to TRBD1 covers 9 bases. The tail of the sequence fits TRBJ2-7 better, so the J call may be wrong. This CDR3 has 15 residues. Germline V gene sequence: CDR1 ENHRY, CDR2 SYGVKD. CDR3 sequence reads: CAISDPGQGTHEQYF. Here the CDR3 DNA reads TGTGCCATCAGTGACCCGGGACAGGGTACCCACGAGCAGTACTTC.

The chain combines TRBV4-2 with TRBJ2-1; 10 nucleotides agree with TRBD2. The germline CDR1 and CDR2 sequences are LGHNA and YNFKEQ. This CDR3 comprises 19 residues. V trimming: 1 base; J trimming: 7 bases; junction bases outside the gene matches: 16. The CDR3 DNA reads TGTGCCAGCAGCCAAGTGAATCCCAGCGGGAGGGCCCTATTTAATGAGCAGTTCTTC. It yields the protein CASSQVNPSGRALFNEQFF.

The chain employs TRBV2 and TRBJ2-7; TRBD2 aligns across 8 bases. Germline assignment: CDR1 SNHLY and CDR2 FYNNEI. The CDR3 runs to 16 residues. With V trimmed by 3 bases and J by 1 base, 8 bases remained unmatched. CDR3 protein: CASSDALGTSSYEQYF. The CDR3 region has the DNA TGTGCCAGCAGTGATGCTCTAGGGACTAGTTCCTACGAGCAGTACTTC.

This sequence joins TRBV7-9 and TRBJ1-4, with D perhaps TRBD1 (5 bases). This CDR3 region has 15 residues. Trimming removed 1 base from V and 2 bases from J, with 8 bases in between. The germline V gene encodes CDR1 SEHNR and CDR2 FQNEAQ (reference sequence). In nucleotides, the CDR3 is TGTGCCAGCAGCTTAGTAGGGACGACTAATGAAAAACTGTTTTTT. Residues: CASSLVGTTNEKLFF.

The genes are TRBV7-2 and TRBJ1-1; TRBD1 is a possible D gene (5 bases). CDR1 SGHTA and CDR2 FQGNSA come from the germline V gene. CDR3 length: 14 residues. V lost 5 bases to trimming and J lost 1 base, with 11 bases between them. The CDR3 is CASSQGRGNTEAFF. In DNA, the CDR3 is TGTGCCAGCAGCCAGGGACGGGGGAACACTGAAGCTTTCTTT. Using reference TRBV7-2 and TRBJ1-1 for the parts outside the CDR3, the full variable domain is GAGVSQSPSNKVTEKGKDVELRCDPISGHTALYWYRQSLGQGLEFLIYFQGNSAPDKSGLPSDRFSAERTGGSVSTLTIQRTQQEDSAVYLCASSQGRGNTEAFFGQGTRLTVV.

The chain joins TRBV20-1 to TRBJ2-3; no clear D gene. Trimming took off 5 bases at V and 6 bases at J, with 9 bases between the two ends. The CDR3 runs to 11 residues. CDR1 and CDR2 from the germline V gene are DFQATT and SNEGSKA (reference sequence). DNA of the CDR3: TGCAGTGCTCTAAGAGTGGATACGCAGTATTTT. Translated, it gives CSALRVDTQYF.

The chain joins TRBV15 to TRBJ1-1; a possible D gene is TRBD1 (6 bases). CDR3 size: 15 residues. V gave up 0 bases and J gave up 1 base, with 9 bases separating them. CDR1 is LNHNV and CDR2 is YYDKDF in the germline V gene (reference sequence). The CDR3 protein is CATSRDADRNTEAFF. The CDR3 nucleotides are TGTGCCACCAGCAGAGATGCGGACAGGAACACTGAAGCTTTCTTT.

This rearrangement joins TRBV11-2 to TRBJ2-1; D unclear. The ends were cut back, 3 bases at V and 12 bases at J, with 12 bases in the middle. From germline, CDR1 is SGHAT and CDR2 FQNNGV. The CDR3 consists of 12 residues. The CDR3 here is CASSFQQSGQFF. For the CDR3, the DNA is TGTGCCAGCAGCTTCCAACAGTCTGGGCAGTTCTTC.

The genes are TRBV29-1 and TRBJ2-1; 9 bases are a match to TRBD2. Losses at the gene ends were 4 bases for V and 4 bases for J; bases not matched to a gene: 2. The CDR3 sequence is 13 residues long. CDR1 and CDR2 (germline): SQVTM, ANQGSEA. The CDR3 reads CSVVAGAYNEQFF. The CDR3 nucleotides read TGCAGCGTTGTAGCGGGAGCTTACAATGAGCAGTTCTTC.

The gene calls are TRBV7-7 and TRBJ2-3; D is ambiguous. This CDR3 region has 15 residues. Germline-derived CDR1 and CDR2 are SSHAT and FNYEAQ (reference sequence). Trimming cost V 1 base and J 1 base, with 9 bases left between them. CDR3 in DNA: TGTGCCAGCAGCTTAGGAGGCGGACGCACAGATACGCAGTATTTT. Translated: CASSLGGGRTDTQYF. The variable domain in full, completed from reference TRBV7-7 and TRBJ2-3, reads GAGVSQSPRYKVTKRGQDVTLRCDPISSHATLYWYQQALGQGPEFLTYFNYEAQPDKSGLPSDRFSAERPEGSISTLTIQRTEQRDSAMYRCASSLGGGRTDTQYFGPGTRLTVL.

The genes are TRBV19 and TRBJ1-2; weak D call: TRBD1 (6 bases). Looked up from germline, CDR1 is LNHDA and CDR2 is SQIVND (reference sequence). The CDR3 has 13 amino acids. Trimming shortened V by 11 bases and J by 4 bases, and 17 bases separated the two germline ends. For the CDR3, the DNA is TGTGCCGCGTCCGTGGGGGCGGCCTATGGCTACACCTTC. The encoded protein is CAASVGAAYGYTF. The variable domain in full, completed from reference TRBV19 and TRBJ1-2, reads DGGITQSPKYLFRKEGQNVTLSCEQNLNHDAMYWYRQDPGQGLRLIYYSQIVNDFQKGDIAEGYSVSREKKESFPLTVTSAQKNPTAFYLCAASVGAAYGYTFGSGTRLTVV.

The V gene is TRBV2, the J gene TRBJ2-6; D may be TRBD2 (6 bases). Trimming took 7 bases from V and 2 from J, leaving 12 bases between them. There are 15 residues in the CDR3. Germline V gives CDR1 SNHLY, CDR2 FYNNEI. The CDR3 region is CASTPREAGANVLTF. CDR3 coding DNA: TGTGCCAGCACCCCCAGGGAGGCTGGGGCCAACGTCCTGACTTTC.

The chain carries TRBV6-6 and TRBJ2-7; D may be TRBD2 (5 bases). V dropped 5 bases and J dropped 3 bases, with 20 bases sitting between them. The CDR3 contains 16 residues. Germline V gene sequence: CDR1 MNHNY, CDR2 SVGAGI (reference sequence). CDR3: CASSGPGERGFYEQYF. CDR3 DNA sequence: TGTGCCAGCAGTGGGCCTGGAGAACGGGGTTTCTACGAGCAGTACTTC.

V gene TRBV21-1 combines with J gene TRBJ1-2. TRBV21-1 is deemed a pseudogene. The CDR3 extends over 16 amino acids. The CDR3 loop is CASSPHKANTNYGYTF. Written as DNA, the CDR3 is TGTGCCAGCAGCCCACATAAGGCCAATACTAACTATGGCTACACCTTC.

The rearrangement joins TRBV7-9 to TRBJ2-2; D is possibly TRBD2 (7 bases). The CDR3 has 16 amino acids. Trimming removed 5 bases at V and 0 bases at J, with 13 bases between. Germline V gives CDR1 SEHNR, CDR2 FQNEAQ (reference sequence). Written as DNA, the CDR3 is TGTGCCAGCAGCCGTTCGGGGGGCCCGAACACCGGGGAGCTGTTTTTT. This codes for CASSRSGGPNTGELFF.

The chain has TRBV6-5 and TRBJ1-6, with 7 bases aligning to TRBD1. In germline, CDR1 is MNHEY, CDR2 SVGAGI. Losses at the gene ends were 4 bases for V and 8 bases for J; bases not matched to a gene: 8. The CDR3 is made up of 15 amino acids. The CDR3 region has the DNA TGTGCCAGCAGTTGGACGACAGGGTTTGATTCACCCCTCCACTTT. Protein product: CASSWTTGFDSPLHF.

The J gene is TRBJ2-1, the V gene TRBV15; 10 nucleotides match TRBD1. Germline loops: CDR1 LNHNV, CDR2 YYDKDF (reference sequence). V lost 3 bases to trimming and J lost 9 bases; unmatched junction nucleotides: 8. The CDR3 contains 15 residues. The DNA of the CDR3 is TGTGCCACCAGCAGGACCGGGACAGGGGAGGGTGAGCAGTTCTTC. Protein sequence: CATSRTGTGEGEQFF.

The chain couples TRBV6-5 to TRBJ1-2, with 8 bases identical to TRBD1. This CDR3 region has 16 residues. V gave up 1 base and J gave up 3 bases; unmatched junction bases: 7. Per germline, CDR1 MNHEY and CDR2 SVGAGI. The CDR3 spells CASSYLLTGVYYGYTF. Here the CDR3 DNA reads TGTGCCAGCAGTTACTTGTTGACAGGGGTTTACTATGGCTACACCTTC.

The CDR3 coding sequence is TGCAGCGTTGAGCAGGGATCGGCGGGCTACACCTTC. This sequence encodes CSVEQGSAGYTF. The chain combines TRBV29-1 with TRBJ1-2; a possible D gene is TRBD1 (5 bases). The V gene's germline CDR1 is SQVTM and CDR2 ANQGSEA. This CDR3 is 12 amino acids long. Trimming stripped 3 bases from V and 8 bases from J, with 13 bases between.

The V and J genes are TRBV7-2 and TRBJ2-7, with TRBD2 as a possible D gene (5 bases). The CDR3 sequence is 19 residues long. With 2 bases removed from V and 0 bases from J, the gap between germline ends came to 23 bases. Germline V lookup: CDR1 SGHTA, CDR2 FQGNSA. The CDR3 here is CASSLYPPSPVASSYEQYF. In DNA, the CDR3 is TGTGCCAGCAGCTTATACCCACCAAGCCCCGTAGCGTCCTCCTACGAGCAGTACTTC.

The V call is TRBV7-6, the J call TRBJ2-7; 10 bases are shared with TRBD2. Losses at the gene ends were 5 bases for V and 5 bases for J; bases not matched to a gene: 15. The CDR3 runs 17 residues. Germline V lookup: CDR1 SGHVS, CDR2 FNYEAQ. For the CDR3, the DNA is TGTGCCAGCAGCCCCAGGAGTAGCGGGAGGTCTCACAACGAGCAGTACTTC. Its protein is CASSPRSSGRSHNEQYF.

V gene TRBV5-4 combines with J gene TRBJ2-7; 7 nucleotides align to TRBD1. Germline lookup yields CDR1 SGHNT and CDR2 YYREEE (reference sequence). The J segment lost 8 bases and the V segment lost 4 bases, leaving 12 bases of the junction unmatched. There are 14 residues in the CDR3. CDR3 nucleotides: TGTGCCAGCAGCCTGGGACAGCACCTGGGGCAGCAGTACTTC. Amino acid sequence: CASSLGQHLGQQYF.

The chain couples TRBV4-1 to TRBJ1-1, with 8 bases lining up with TRBD1. The CDR3 totals 16 residues. CDR1 and CDR2 (germline): MGHRA, YSYEKL. The V gene end was trimmed by 1 base and the J gene end by 4 bases; junction bases not matched to a gene: 8. The CDR3 sequence is CASSQVAQTGATEAFF. The CDR3 nucleotides read TGCGCCAGCAGCCAAGTGGCCCAGACAGGGGCCACTGAAGCTTTCTTT.

This chain connects TRBV19 to TRBJ1-2; D gene unclear. Germline-derived CDR1 and CDR2 are LNHDA and SQIVND (reference sequence). Trimming cost V 5 bases and J 2 bases, with 15 bases left between them. CDR3 length equals 15 residues. The CDR3 sequence is CASSVGRKSNYGYTF. In nucleotides, the CDR3 is TGTGCCAGTAGTGTTGGACGGAAATCAAACTATGGCTACACCTTC.

V is TRBV10-2 and J is TRBJ1-1; maybe TRBD1 (6 bases). V was pared by 7 bases and J by 5 bases, with 14 bases between. Germline V gives CDR1 WSHSY, CDR2 SAAADI. This CDR3 contains 13 residues. CDR3 residues: CASTDQGRTEAFF. As DNA, the CDR3 is TGCGCCAGCACCGACCAGGGGCGAACTGAAGCTTTCTTT.